The rows below give T cell receptor beta chains drawn from one sample of a study of shared clonotypes between healthy human individuals. Libraries were prepared by immunoSEQ multiplex PCR; TCRdb keeps only in-frame clonotypes and omits some of them. Of around 1,900,000 clones in the sample, 93% were seen once. Sequencing used naive CD8+ T cells from PBMCs. The receptors stem from a man aged 18 to 29 in good health. Some clones in this sample may be carry-over from other donors' samples. Each CDR3 is given with its conserved first and last residue. Expanded clones are given a class, and other clones once, few, many or no size at all.

clone size: .
J gene: TRBJ1-5
V gene: TRBV15
CDR3 length: 15
CDR3 protein: CATSRDKGAAQPQHF

clone size: .
J gene: TRBJ2-1
V gene: TRBV27
CDR3 length: 12
CDR3 protein: CASSPIHAEQFF

clone size: .
J gene: TRBJ2-7
V gene: TRBV6-5
CDR3 length: 15
CDR3 protein: CASSSLVRTSYEQYF

clone size: .
J gene: TRBJ2-1
V gene: TRBV6-6
CDR3 length: 16
CDR3 protein: CASREPGLVENNEQFF

clone size: .
J gene: TRBJ2-1
V gene: TRBV7-9
CDR3 length: 12
CDR3 protein: CASSRQGGEQFF

clone size: .
J gene: TRBJ2-5
V gene: TRBV5-6
CDR3 length: 13
CDR3 protein: CASSFSRTETQYF

clone size: .
J gene: TRBJ2-2
V gene: TRBV9
CDR3 length: 15
CDR3 protein: CASSVGTANTGELFF

clone size: .
J gene: TRBJ2-5
V gene: TRBV6-5
CDR3 length: 14
CDR3 protein: CASSESGSGETQYF

clone size: .
J gene: TRBJ2-3
V gene: TRBV4-1
CDR3 length: 16
CDR3 protein: CASSQEVGLAGDTQYF

clone size: .
J gene: TRBJ2-2
V gene: TRBV27
CDR3 length: 13
CDR3 protein: CAQKRGRTGELFF

clone size: once
J gene: TRBJ2-7
V gene: TRBV30
CDR3 length: 13
CDR3 protein: CAWSVGTDYEQYF

clone size: .
J gene: TRBJ2-5
V gene: TRBV4-2
CDR3 length: 14
CDR3 protein: CASSLTGHGETQYF

clone size: .
J gene: TRBJ2-3
V gene: TRBV6-5
CDR3 length: 14
CDR3 protein: CASSLFSETDTQYF

clone size: .
J gene: TRBJ2-7
V gene: TRBV7-6
CDR3 length: 13
CDR3 protein: CASSLAETYEQYF